This T cell receptor (beta chain) was identified during a study of T-cell reconstitution after alpha-beta-depleted transplantation in children. Notes on the study in general: T-cell counts and diversity were attributed mostly to newly produced T cells one year after transplant.

Notes on this clonotype: The antigen is not known.

During its preparation, the TCRbeta library received unique molecular identifiers. TCRdb called the PCR reads again in MiXCR, with one record for every CDR3 protein. The data contain 700,000 to 950,000 distinct CDR3 sequences, around 15% of them singletons. V was shortened by 0 bases and J by 2 bases, with 19 bases between the two germline ends. CDR3 length equals 18 residues. CDR1 and CDR2 (germline): SGHRS, YFSETQ. Sequencing was performed on PBMCs, mostly from graft donor cells, taken 360 days after TCRalphabeta/CD19-depleted stem cell transplant. The TCR comes from a male patient younger than 18 who had a stem cell transplant for acute lymphoblastic leukemia, so the T cells may come from the graft donor. The gene calls are TRBV5-1 and TRBJ2-3; the D is unclear. The CDR3 coding sequence is TGCGCCAGCAGCTTGGATGGGGTCGGATATATAGACACAGATACGCAGTATTTT. Translating it yields CASSLDGVGYIDTDTQYF.